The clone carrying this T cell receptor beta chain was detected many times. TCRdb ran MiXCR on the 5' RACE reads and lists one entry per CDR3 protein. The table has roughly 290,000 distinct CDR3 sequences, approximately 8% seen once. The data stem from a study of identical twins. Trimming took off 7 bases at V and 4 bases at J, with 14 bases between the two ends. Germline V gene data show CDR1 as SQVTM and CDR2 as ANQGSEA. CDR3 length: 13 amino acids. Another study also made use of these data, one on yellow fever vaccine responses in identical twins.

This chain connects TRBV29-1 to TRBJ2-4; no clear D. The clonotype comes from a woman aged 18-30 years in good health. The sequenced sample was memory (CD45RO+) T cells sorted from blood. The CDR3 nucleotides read TGCAGCGCCCGCGACTGGGGAAAAAACATTCAGTACTTC. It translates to CSARDWGKNIQYF. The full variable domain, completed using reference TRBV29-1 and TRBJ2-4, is SAVISQKPSRDICQRGTSLTIQCQVDSQVTMMFWYRQQPGQSLTLIATANQGSEATYESGFVIDKFPISRPNLTFSTLTVSNMSPEDSSIYLCSARDWGKNIQYFGAGTRLSVL.